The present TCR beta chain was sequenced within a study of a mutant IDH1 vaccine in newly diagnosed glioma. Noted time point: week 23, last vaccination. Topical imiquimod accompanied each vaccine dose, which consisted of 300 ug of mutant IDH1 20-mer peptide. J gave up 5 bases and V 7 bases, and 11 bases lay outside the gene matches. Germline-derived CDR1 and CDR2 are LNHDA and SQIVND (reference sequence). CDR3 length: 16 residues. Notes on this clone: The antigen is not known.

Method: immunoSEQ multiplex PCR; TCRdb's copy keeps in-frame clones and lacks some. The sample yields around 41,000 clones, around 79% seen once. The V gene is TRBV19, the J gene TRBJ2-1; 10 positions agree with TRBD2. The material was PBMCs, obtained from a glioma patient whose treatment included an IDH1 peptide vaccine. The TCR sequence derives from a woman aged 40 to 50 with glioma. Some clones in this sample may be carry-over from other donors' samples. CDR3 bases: TGTGCCAGTAAGTTGGTGGCTAGCGGGAGACACAATGAGCAGTTCTTC. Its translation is CASKLVASGRHNEQFF.